Below are 15 T cell receptor beta chains sequenced from a single sample in a study of CD8 T cells in Susac syndrome (dated by TCRdb to about 2019). Library preparation was by the immunoSEQ multiplex PCR assay. RNA was extracted using the RNeasy kit, and 0.5 to 1 microgram was reverse transcribed with random hexamers. The raw public data were reprocessed by TCRdb itself: fastp quality trimming at Q25, MiXCR clonotype calling, in-frame beta chains only. Every entry covers one CDR3 protein and lists the most common genes and DNA from its rows. The sample contains approximately 120,000 distinct CDR3 sequences, around 90% of them found a single time. The ten largest make up 0.11% to 0.15% of the sample. Sequenced: CD4+ T cells from PBMCs. The receptor source for this set is a human donor in good health.

Regarding this clonotype: The junction departs from germline at one end; a sequencing error may be responsible. The V gene is TRBV11-2, the J gene TRBJ1-4, with D uncertain. The CDR3 spans 19 residues. The V gene's germline CDR1 is SGHAT and CDR2 FQNNGV. The CDR3 sequence is CASSLDRSGLPGINQKLFF. DNA of the CDR3: TGTGCCAGCAGCTTAGATCGGTCTGGATTACCTGGGATTAATCAAAAACTGTTTTTT.

This chain joins TRBV2 and TRBJ1-6; 7 bases are shared with TRBD1. Germline-derived CDR1 and CDR2 are SNHLY and FYNNEI. The CDR3 totals 12 residues. Germline trimming cut 6 bases from V and 14 bases from J; bases unmatched to any gene: 7. Here the CDR3 DNA reads TGTGCCAGCAGAGGGACAGCCTGGACCCTCCACTTT. Translating gives CASRGTAWTLHF.

The V call is TRBV5-1, the J call TRBJ2-5; 8 bases line up with TRBD1. This CDR3 spans 15 amino acids. CDR1 is SGHRS, CDR2 YFSETQ, per germline. V lost 7 bases to trimming and J lost 5 bases; unmatched junction nucleotides: 13. The CDR3 reads CASRPRDRSSETQYF. CDR3 in DNA: TGCGCCAGCCGCCCCAGGGACAGGTCCTCGGAGACCCAGTACTTC. The entire variable domain, with the rest obtained from reference TRBV5-1 and TRBJ2-5, is as follows: KAGVTQTPRYLIKTRGQQVTLSCSPISGHRSVSWYQQTPGQGLQFLFEYFSETQRNKGNFPGRFSGRQFSNSRSEMNVSTLELGDSALYLCASRPRDRSSETQYFGPGTRLLVL.

The rearrangement links TRBV7-9 to TRBJ1-3; no clear D gene. Between the trimmed V and J ends, which lost 5 bases and 7 bases, there was a span of 18 bases. The CDR3 covers 15 residues. Germline V lookup: CDR1 SEHNR, CDR2 FQNEAQ (reference sequence). CDR3 in amino acids: CASSPSASVGNTIYF. In nucleotides, the CDR3 is TGTGCCAGCAGCCCCTCAGCCTCGGTAGGGAACACCATATATTTT.

The table lists this clonotype with a count of one. This chain joins TRBV7-2 and TRBJ2-1; D gene uncertain. Germline V gives CDR1 SGHTA, CDR2 FQGNSA. The CDR3 has 14 amino acids. With 0 bases removed from V and 5 bases from J, the gap between germline ends came to 8 bases. The CDR3 region has the DNA TGTGCCAGCAGCTTAGCGCAGGTGAACAATGAGCAGTTCTTC. It yields the protein CASSLAQVNNEQFF.

The chain has TRBV12-3 or TRBV12-4 and TRBJ1-2; 8 nucleotides align to TRBD1. The ends lost 7 bases at V and 5 bases at J; junction bases unmatched: 12. CDR3 length: 15 residues. CDR3 bases: TGTGCCAGCACTTCACGAGACAGGGGCGCGTATGGCTACACCTTC. It is translated as CASTSRDRGAYGYTF.

The rearrangement uses TRBV7-8 and TRBJ1-4; D gene unclear. Trimming took off 1 base at V and 6 bases at J, with 12 bases between the two ends. Germline loops: CDR1 SGHVS, CDR2 FQNEAQ. This CDR3 is built from 15 residues. In nucleotides, the CDR3 is TGTGCCAGCAGCTTAGTCGGGGATGAGGATGAAAAACTGTTTTTT. Translating it yields CASSLVGDEDEKLFF.

This rearrangement joins TRBV13 to TRBJ2-2; TRBD2 is a possible D gene (5 bases). V was shortened by 5 bases and J by 0 bases, with 7 bases between the two germline ends. CDR3 length: 14 residues. In germline, CDR1 is PRHDT, CDR2 FYEKMQ (reference sequence). The CDR3 here is CASSRTPNTGELFF. DNA of the CDR3: TGTGCCAGCAGCAGGACTCCGAACACCGGGGAGCTGTTTTTT.

V is TRBV5-8 and J is TRBJ2-3; tentative D call: TRBD1 (5 bases). The CDR3 spans 16 residues. CDR1 is SGHTS and CDR2 is YDEGEE in the germline V gene. The germline V and J ends were trimmed by 3 bases and 0 bases, with 14 bases remaining between them. The DNA for the CDR3 is TGTGCCAGCAGCTCCGGGTGGGCAGGGAGCACAGATACGCAGTATTTT. Amino acids: CASSSGWAGSTDTQYF.

The genes are TRBV3-1 and TRBJ2-6; TRBD1 might be the D (5 bases). The CDR3 sequence is 19 residues long. Germline V gene data show CDR1 as LGHDT and CDR2 as YNNKEL (reference sequence). Trimming took 0 bases from V and 2 from J, leaving 17 bases between them. The CDR3 reads CASSQEPGSARAGANVLTF. Written as DNA, the CDR3 is TGTGCCAGCAGCCAAGAGCCAGGGTCGGCCCGGGCTGGGGCCAACGTCCTGACTTTC. Full variable domain (outside the CDR3, taken from reference TRBV3-1 and TRBJ2-6): DTAVSQTPKYLVTQMGNDKSIKCEQNLGHDTMYWYKQDSKKFLKIMFSYNNKELIINETVPNRFSPKSPDKAHLNLHINSLELGDSAVYFCASSQEPGSARAGANVLTFGAGSRLTVL.

This chain uses TRBV5-5 with TRBJ2-7, with 8 bases aligning to TRBD2. V gave up 4 bases and J gave up 4 bases; unmatched junction bases: 7. The CDR3 totals 14 residues. Germline V lookup: CDR1 SGHKS, CDR2 YYEKEE (reference sequence). The CDR3 bases are TGTGCCAGCAGCCGCCGGGAGGGAACGTACGAGCAGTACTTC. Its translation: CASSRREGTYEQYF.

The CDR3 DNA is TGTGCCAGCAGCTTTGGGGGGGCCTTTGGAGGCAATCAGCCCCAGCATTTT. Residues: CASSFGGAFGGNQPQHF. This chain connects TRBV5-6 to TRBJ1-5; D possibly corresponds to TRBD1 (6 bases). Trimming shortened V by 2 bases and J by 2 bases, and 17 bases separated the two germline ends. Germline V lookup: CDR1 SGHDT, CDR2 YYEEEE. The CDR3 spans 17 residues.

The rearrangement links TRBV6-2 or TRBV6-3 to TRBJ2-7; a possible D gene is TRBD1 (6 bases). Germline V gives CDR1 MNHEY, CDR2 SVGEGT. V dropped 2 bases and J dropped 0 bases, with 14 bases sitting between them. The CDR3 has 16 amino acids. Written as DNA, the CDR3 is TGTGCCAGCAGTTACGACCAGGGGCAGAGCTCCTACGAGCAGTACTTC. Translation gives CASSYDQGQSSYEQYF.

The chain links TRBV6-1 to TRBJ1-6; weak D call: TRBD1 (6 bases). V was trimmed by 4 bases and J by 9 bases, leaving 7 bases between them. The CDR3 has 12 residues. In germline, CDR1 is MNHNS, CDR2 SASEGT. The CDR3 region is CASSGDISPLHF. DNA for the CDR3: TGTGCCAGCAGTGGGGACATTTCACCCCTCCACTTT.

This clonotype is a singleton in its sample. The gene calls are TRBV14 and TRBJ2-2; D is perhaps TRBD2 (5 bases). This CDR3 comprises 13 residues. CDR1 and CDR2 from the germline V gene are SGHDN and FVKESK. The V gene lost 3 bases and the J gene lost 8 bases, with 10 bases spanning the gap. This chain's CDR3 is CASSQRATGELFF. The CDR3 DNA follows: TGTGCCAGCAGCCAGAGGGCAACGGGGGAGCTGTTTTTT.